A single TCR beta chain is shown here with its context. Its antigen specificity is not known. No base-level quality is on record; no much larger clone is a single base apart. This record comes from a study of patients and donors after allogeneic stem cell transplantation (TCRdb year 2020). Taken from cysteine to phenylalanine, the CDR3 has 14 residues. This entry keeps only the CDR3 DNA: 42 bases, framed from base 1. V and J are trimmed by 7 bases and 3 bases, and the gene matches miss 12 bases of the junction. Per the germline V gene, SQVTM is the CDR1 and ANQGSEA is the CDR2. The protocol used for the library was RT-PCR. TCRdb shows the sequencer as NextSeq 550. The public reads were reprocessed in TCRdb via fastp at Q25 and MiXCR, keeping in-frame beta chains. Here each entry gathers all rows of one CDR3 protein and keeps the most common genes and DNA. The sample table holds about 200,000 distinct CDR3 sequences, of which roughly 38% were seen once. 9.5% to 13% of the sample is taken by the ten largest.

Recombination joined TRBV29-1 with TRBJ2-7; 7 bases in the junction line up with TRBD1. Sequencing input: blood, either unsorted or a sorted T cell fraction (not recorded which). The receptor was isolated from a human donor who was either an allogeneic HSCT recipient or a stem cell or donor lymphocyte infusion donor (not recorded which). It is not recorded whose cells these are; they may come from a transplant donor. The DNA is TGCAGCGCTCGGGACAGCGGAACGAGCTACGAGCAGTACTTC. Its product reads: CSARDSGTSYEQYF.